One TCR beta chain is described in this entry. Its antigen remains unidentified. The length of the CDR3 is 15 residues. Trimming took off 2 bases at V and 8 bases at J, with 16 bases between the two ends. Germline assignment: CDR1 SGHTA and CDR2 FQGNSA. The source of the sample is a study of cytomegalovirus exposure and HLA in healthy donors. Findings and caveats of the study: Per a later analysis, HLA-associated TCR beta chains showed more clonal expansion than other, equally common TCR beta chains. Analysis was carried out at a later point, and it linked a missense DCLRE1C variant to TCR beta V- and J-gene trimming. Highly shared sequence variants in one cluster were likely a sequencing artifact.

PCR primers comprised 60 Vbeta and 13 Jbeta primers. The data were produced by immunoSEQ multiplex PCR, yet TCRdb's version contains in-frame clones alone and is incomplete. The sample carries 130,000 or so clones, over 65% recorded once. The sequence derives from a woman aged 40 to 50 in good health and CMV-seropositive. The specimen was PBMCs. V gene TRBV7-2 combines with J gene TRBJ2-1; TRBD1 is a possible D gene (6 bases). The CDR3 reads CASSLSHTGSDEQFF. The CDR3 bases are TGTGCCAGCAGCTTAAGTCATACAGGGTCCGATGAGCAGTTCTTC.